This T cell receptor beta chain is from a study of PD-L1 blockade in urothelial cancer (dated by TCRdb to about 2017). For the study in its entirety: Therapy was started in the mid-2010s for all patients, and atezolizumab 1,200 mg was administered intravenously every 3 weeks. Pretreatment tumor samples, along with matched peripheral blood collected serially before and after atezolizumab treatment, underwent TCR sequencing. In the same patients who had TCR sequencing, pretreatment tumors also underwent whole exome sequencing and RNA sequencing. Durable clinical benefit was defined as progression-free survival longer than 6 months, and TCR features were also tested against progression-free and overall survival. An exploratory multi-omic analysis was conducted of the somatic, immune and clinical correlates of response to PD-L1 blockade with atezolizumab in urothelial cancer. Twenty-nine patients had pretreatment blood TCR-seq, 24 had at least one posttreatment blood collection, and 24 had tumor TCR-seq. Twenty-five of 29 patients were identified as males with urothelial cancer of bladder origin, and a prior smoking history was reported by 18 of 29 patients. A median of roughly 140,000 T cells and some 90,000 unique TCRs was obtained from blood samples, and a median clonality of approximately 0.08 was observed. Blood samples were analyzed at 3 weeks after treatment start (second dose) and at 6 weeks after treatment start. An ECOG performance status of 0 or 1 was recorded for the patients, and 0 to 3 prior chemotherapy regimens had been received by the patients. Fewer than ten patients reached durable clinical benefit, while some 21 patients did not. Broader findings and caveats from the paper: Small sample size (n ≈ 30) and many exploratory analyses mean the results are intended to be hypothesis-generating. At 3 weeks after the start of treatment, tumor-associated TCR clones in peripheral blood had expanded more in patients with durable benefit (n ≈ 23, p = 0.022). Improved progression-free and overall survival was found to be associated with pretreatment peripheral blood TCR clonality below the median.

Synthetic TCR analog templates were spiked into each PCR to estimate absolute template abundance from read counts. TCRbeta CDR3 regions were amplified from genomic DNA with bias-controlled V and J gene primers using the immunoSEQ assay. Sequencing of rearranged TCRbeta segments was performed at approximately 20X coverage. The authors processed their data as follows. Clustering was used to correct sequencing errors, and CDR3s were annotated against IMGT so that V, D and J genes could be assigned. Only productive TCRbeta rearrangements were used in downstream analyses, excluding out-of-frame or stop-codon sequences. Clonality was calculated as one minus the Shannon entropy normalized by the log of the number of unique productive sequences. Fisher's exact test with Benjamini-Hochberg correction, using a cutoff of adjusted p below 0.01, was how clones that differed between time points or between blood and tumor were identified. The table was pulled from immuneACCESS by TCRdb, which kept in-frame rearrangements only. Such tables lose some clones; where checked, under half of the loss comes from unresolved V genes, and the rest has no known cause. V, J and clone size are taken as reported in that table, and D and trimming were inferred from the DNA itself. The sample table records approximately 50,000 clones; around 80% of these occur just once. The ten top clones hold 3% to 4% of the sample.

The time point tag for this specimen amounts to: pretreatment peripheral blood. A cohort of some 29 patients with locally advanced or metastatic urothelial carcinoma, treated at Memorial Sloan Kettering on a trial protocol, was included. Peripheral blood mononuclear cells were collected from each patient pretreatment and during treatment, giving between 1 and 8 total time points per patient. The Qiagen DNeasy Blood extraction kit was used to purify genomic DNA from total PBMCs and tumor samples. Collected pretreatment and during treatment, PBMCs were isolated and stored as previously described. Taken from the germline V gene, the CDR1 and CDR2 loops are SGHAT and FQNNGV. Trimming accounts for 3 bases at V and 3 bases at J, while the number of junction bases matched to no gene is 1. The CDR3 runs 13 amino acids, cysteine and phenylalanine included. Only the CDR3 DNA is retained, 39 bases long and in frame from the first base.

Taking its sample share into account, this clone is medium-sized (0.01 to 0.1%). No cognate antigen has been identified for it. There are no base qualities to consult, and no much larger clone falls within one base. The sample in question was PBMCs, obtained around atezolizumab (anti-PD-L1) treatment. This receptor was taken from a man in his 70s with urothelial cancer. The sequence joins TRBV11-2 to TRBJ1-1; TRBD1 lines up with 7 middle nucleotides. The DNA sequence follows: TGTGCCAGCAGCTTTGACAGGGACACTGAAGCTTTCTTT. Its protein reads: CASSFDRDTEAFF.